The present T cell receptor (beta chain) was sequenced within a study of CD8 T cells in Susac syndrome. A quantity of about 0.45 to 1 ug RNA underwent reverse transcription using random hexamers. TCRdb redid the calling of the immunoSEQ multiplex PCR reads with MiXCR, one entry per CDR3 protein. The table includes over 100,000 distinct CDR3 sequences, over 90% detected once. This clonotype was seen once. Sequencing input: CD8+ T cells from PBMCs. This TCR came from a human donor with Susac syndrome.

The CDR3 sequence is CASSLSGGRGDTQYF. DNA of the CDR3: TGTGCCAGCAGCTTAAGCGGGGGCCGAGGAGATACGCAGTATTTT. This rearrangement joins TRBV7-8 to TRBJ2-3; 8 bases fit TRBD2. This CDR3 comprises 15 residues. Germline V gene data show CDR1 as SGHVS and CDR2 as FQNEAQ. The V gene end was trimmed by 2 bases and the J gene end by 5 bases; junction bases not matched to a gene: 6.